These 14 T cell receptor beta chains came from one sample sequenced in a study of OX40 agonist ivuxolimab in advanced cancers. The data were produced by immunoSEQ multiplex PCR, yet TCRdb's version contains in-frame clones alone and is incomplete. Here the sample spans about 82,000 clones, approximately 85% being singletons. The sample here was CD4+ or CD8+ T cells sorted from blood, taken in a trial of the OX40 agonist ivuxolimab. These receptors all come from an adult with an advanced solid tumor such as melanoma, head and neck, liver or kidney cancer.

The J gene is TRBJ2-7, the V gene TRBV7-9, with no clear D. CDR1 is SEHNR and CDR2 is FQNEAQ in the germline V gene (reference sequence). Trimming left V 1 base short and J 0 bases short, with 4 bases between. The CDR3 extends over 13 amino acids. The chain's CDR3 is CASSLDGSYEQYF. Here the CDR3 DNA reads TGTGCCAGCAGCTTAGATGGCTCCTACGAGCAGTACTTC.

This chain connects TRBV6-1 to TRBJ1-5, with D hard to call. The CDR3 runs to 14 residues. Trimming left V 8 bases short and J 3 bases short, with 14 bases between. The germline V gene has CDR1 MNHNS and CDR2 SASEGT. CDR3 in amino acids: CASARVAVNQPQHF. The CDR3 region has the DNA TGTGCCAGCGCCCGTGTCGCGGTCAATCAGCCCCAGCATTTT.

This clone was recorded a few times. J is TRBJ1-2 and V is TRBV19; D is possibly TRBD1 (5 bases). Germline CDR1 LNHDA, CDR2 SQIVND (reference sequence). The ends were cut back, 6 bases at V and 3 bases at J, with 14 bases in the middle. The CDR3 spans 14 residues. In DNA, the CDR3 is TGTGCCAGTAGCCACCGGGACGGAGACTATGGCTACACCTTC. This gives the protein CASSHRDGDYGYTF.

This sequence joins TRBV7-2 and TRBJ2-7, with TRBD1 matching 8 bases. Unmatched junction bases numbered 1, after V lost 1 base and J lost 2 bases. The CDR3 covers 14 residues. Looked up from germline, CDR1 is SGHTA and CDR2 is FQGNSA. The CDR3 spells CASSLGTGTYEQYF. In DNA form, the CDR3 reads TGTGCCAGCAGCTTAGGGACAGGGACCTACGAGCAGTACTTC.

The rearrangement joins TRBV4-1 to TRBJ1-2; no definite D call. V lost 0 bases and J lost 2, with 13 bases in between. The CDR3 loop spans 16 amino acids. Germline V gene sequence: CDR1 MGHRA, CDR2 YSYEKL. The CDR3 protein is CASSQDYTTLNYGYTF. Written as DNA, the CDR3 is TGCGCCAGCAGCCAAGATTATACCACCCTAAACTATGGCTACACCTTC.

The chain employs TRBV27 and TRBJ2-1; 8 bases fit TRBD2. V lost 5 bases, J lost 1 base, and 10 bases stayed unmatched. Germline V gives CDR1 MNHEY, CDR2 SMNVEV (reference sequence). This CDR3 is 17 amino acids long. CDR3: CASSPRGSGGSYNEQFF. CDR3 nucleotide sequence: TGTGCCAGCAGTCCCAGGGGCAGCGGGGGATCCTACAATGAGCAGTTCTTC.

The rearrangement joins TRBV6-5 to TRBJ1-6, with 9 bases matching TRBD1. This CDR3 has 15 residues. The germline CDR1 and CDR2 sequences are MNHEY and SVGAGI. Losses at the gene ends were 5 bases for V and 7 bases for J; bases not matched to a gene: 6. As DNA, the CDR3 is TGTGCCAGCAGTAGGGGACAGGGTGCGAATTCACCCCTCCACTTT. Amino acid sequence: CASSRGQGANSPLHF.

The CDR3 spells CASSFLGYGYTF. The CDR3 DNA reads TGTGCCAGTAGTTTCCTGGGCTATGGCTACACCTTC. The rearrangement joins TRBV19 to TRBJ1-2; no clear D gene. The CDR3 sequence is 12 residues long. V lost 5 bases, J lost 4 bases, and 8 bases lay in between. Germline-derived CDR1 and CDR2 are LNHDA and SQIVND (reference sequence).

The genes are TRBV11-1 and TRBJ1-1; D remains ambiguous. The CDR3 extends over 17 amino acids. CDR1 SGHAT and CDR2 FQDESV come from the germline V gene (reference sequence). The V and J ends lost 5 bases and 0 bases respectively, with 19 bases between them. The CDR3 DNA reads TGTGCCAGCAGCCGGCCGAAAGGTCCGAGTGTGAACACTGAAGCTTTCTTT. Translating gives CASSRPKGPSVNTEAFF.

The J gene is TRBJ2-5, the V gene TRBV28, with 8 nucleotides matching TRBD2. CDR3 length: 15 residues. Per the germline V gene, CDR1 is MDHEN and CDR2 is SYDVKM. The V and J ends lost 6 bases and 5 bases, in that order; junction bases with no gene match: 11. The CDR3 region is CASSPPGGVRETQYF. In nucleotides, the CDR3 is TGTGCCAGCAGCCCGCCGGGGGGGGTTCGGGAGACCCAGTACTTC.

The gene calls are TRBV9 and TRBJ1-2; TRBD1 matches 9 bases. With 5 bases clipped from V and 2 bases from J, the junction kept 4 bases outside the gene matches. Germline V CDR1 and CDR2: SGDLS, YYNGEE. CDR3 length: 14 amino acids. The CDR3 bases are TGTGCCAGCAGGCGGACAGGGGAAAACTATGGCTACACCTTC. This codes for CASRRTGENYGYTF. The full variable domain, with the rest looked up from reference TRBV9 and TRBJ1-2, is DSGVTQTPKHLITATGQRVTLRCSPRSGDLSVYWYQQSLDQGLQFLIQYYNGEERAKGNILERFSAQQFPDLHSELNLSSLELGDSALYFCASRRTGENYGYTFGSGTRLTVV.

The chain couples TRBV9 to TRBJ2-3, with D unclear. CDR1 and CDR2 (germline): SGDLS, YYNGEE. V was pared by 2 bases and J by 1 base, with 5 bases between. CDR3 size: 13 residues. CDR3 sequence (DNA): TGTGCCAGCAGCGTTACGGGCACAGATACGCAGTATTTT. Its protein is CASSVTGTDTQYF.

V usage is TRBV7-2 and J usage is TRBJ1-1, with D possibly TRBD1 on 5 matching bases. CDR3 length: 15 residues. CDR1 is SGHTA and CDR2 is FQGNSA in the germline V gene. V was shortened by 4 bases and J by 1 base, with 13 bases between the two germline ends. The CDR3 bases are TGTGCCAGCAGCTACACCGGGACGGGGAACACTGAAGCTTTCTTT. Protein product: CASSYTGTGNTEAFF. The whole variable domain, remainder taken from reference TRBV7-2 and TRBJ1-1, is GAGVSQSPSNKVTEKGKDVELRCDPISGHTALYWYRQSLGQGLEFLIYFQGNSAPDKSGLPSDRFSAERTGGSVSTLTIQRTQQEDSAVYLCASSYTGTGNTEAFFGQGTRLTVV.

The chain joins TRBV2 to TRBJ2-4, with D perhaps TRBD1 (5 bases). Deletions cut 6 bases from V and 0 bases from J, with 9 bases between. Germline V gives CDR1 SNHLY, CDR2 FYNNEI. This CDR3 region has 14 residues. The CDR3 protein is CASRAGLAKNIQYF. CDR3 sequence (DNA): TGTGCCAGCAGAGCAGGGTTAGCCAAAAACATTCAGTACTTC.